This T cell receptor (beta chain) stems from a study of graft-versus-host responses after intestinal transplantation (dated by TCRdb to the early 2020s). For the study in its entirety: The transplants that recipients received were multivisceral, liver-intestinal, or isolated intestinal. Every recipient was given anti-thymocyte globulin induction, followed by 2 to 4 years of maintenance tacrolimus and steroids. Graft-versus-host and host-versus-graft alloreactive T cell clones were tracked in the graft, circulation and bone marrow after intestinal transplantation using bulk TCR-beta CDR3 sequencing. To identify alloreactive clones, pre-transplant mixed lymphocyte reaction products were sequenced and compared with unstimulated pre-transplant donor and recipient T cells. A cohort of about 26 intestinal transplant recipients, including one retransplant, was enrolled, and a few patients lacking pretransplant specimens were excluded. A peak of at least 4% donor T cells among recipient peripheral blood mononuclear cells was the definition used for donor T cell macrochimerism. Rather than being sequenced by the commercial service, samples from a few later patients were sequenced in-house on an Illumina MiSeq and processed with MiXCR.

The library was produced with the immunoSEQ multiplex PCR assay. For most patients, genomic DNA was isolated with the Qiagen DNeasy Blood and Tissue Kit and sent frozen to Adaptive Biotechnologies for TCR sequencing. For most patients, high-throughput TCR-beta CDR3 sequencing of genomic DNA was performed by Adaptive Biotechnologies. The original methods were these. TCR sequencing data for 18 patients were retrieved from Adaptive's ImmunoSEQ software; a few other patients were processed with MiXCR and VDJtools. To correct CD4 versus CD8 sorting errors, sequences present in both subsets at a frequency ratio below 5:1 were removed. CDR3 nucleotide sequences shared between donor and recipient were removed because the origin of such sequences could not be assigned. Alloreactive clones required at least 2-fold expansion over unstimulated cells and minimum CFSE-low frequency of 0.002% (template counts) or 0.001% (read counts). A clone was considered mappable if detected in the sequenced pre-transplant spleen, lymph node, or MLR CFSE-low populations of the donor or recipient. The cumulative frequency of alloreactive clones was calculated as a percentage of all sequences, weighted by copy number. The table comes from immuneACCESS by way of TCRdb, which keeps in-frame sequences with V and J called. Part of the clones is missing from these tables; in studies checked, under half for an unresolved V gene and the rest for unknown reasons. That table supplies the V and J calls and clone size; D and trimming were determined from the DNA. Counted in this sample were 75,000 to 100,000 clones; roughly four fifths of them appeared once. Clones ranked in the top ten supply roughly 15% of the sample.

On the study overall, not on this receptor specifically: Patients with donor T cell macrochimerism had high GvH to HvG T cell clonal ratios in their allografts. Early after transplant, declines in HvG clones were associated with peak levels of circulating GvH clones. The conclusions were limited by the relatively low number and heterogeneity of the intestinal transplant patients. GvH clones were found in recipient bone marrow, and some of the GvH clones appeared earlier in ileal mucosa or blood, which is consistent with an intestinal mucosal origin.

Reading the germline V gene (reference sequence) gives CDR1 LNHDA and CDR2 SQIVND. V is shortened by 6 bases, J by 3 bases, and the region joining them spans 14 bases. The CDR3 starts with the cysteine, ends with the phenylalanine, and has 14 residues. CDR3 DNA only is kept here, 42 bases in frame from base 1. This sample's time point label indicates: cells obtained before transplantation from donor or recipient. CD3+CD4+ and CD3+CD8+ populations were FACS-sorted from unstimulated pre-transplant donor and recipient cells taken from spleen or lymph nodes. With respect to this clone: Its binding antigen is unknown. Base qualities were left out, and no much larger clone turns up one base away.

Source: unstimulated CD8+ T cells sorted from spleen or lymph node cells, taken before intestinal transplant. This sequence uses TRBV19 and TRBJ1-2, with a weak D call of TRBD1 (6 bases match). The TCR was taken from a human donor who received an intestinal transplant. The CDR3 protein: CASRTGTRYYGYTF. The bases are TGTGCCAGTAGAACAGGGACGCGATACTATGGCTACACCTTC.